The clone carrying this T cell receptor (beta chain) showed up just a few times. The antigen remains undetermined. A junction end diverges from the germline sequence, so it may reflect a read error. This sample was taken from a study of beta chain features in type 1 diabetes. Overall study results and limits: Type 1 diabetes patients showed a moderate but significant shortening of TCRB CDR3s in all four CD4+ subsets.

The whole isolated RNA underwent reverse transcription, so sequencing captured expressed TCRB transcripts. Sequencing used immunoSEQ multiplex PCR; TCRdb keeps in-frame clones, though not all of them. The repertoire holds 100,000 to 150,000 clones, with approximately 10% as singletons. Sequenced input: central memory CD4+ T cells from blood. This clonotype originated in a man between 25 and 39 years old with type 1 diabetes.

DNA of the CDR3: TGTGCTAGCAGCTTAGCCGGGAGGTTGGCAGATACGCAGTATTTT. Amino acid sequence: CASSLAGRLADTQYF. V and J are TRBV7-7 and TRBJ2-3; 7 nucleotides match TRBD2. Germline V gene lookup returns CDR1 SSHAT and CDR2 FNYEAQ (reference sequence). This CDR3 region has 15 residues.